This TCR beta chain was retrieved from a study of monozygotic twins with inflammatory bowel disease. Study-level findings and limits: For IBD patients, clonotypes shared with others were fewer than for healthy twins, especially with disease activity.

Turning to this clonotype: Its antigen is unidentified.

UMIs with a 6-nucleotide sample barcode were added by template switching. For each CDR3 protein, TCRdb gives one entry from its re-call of the 5' RACE reads, without DNA. Its listing shows approximately 150,000 distinct CDR3 sequences. Sequencing was performed on blood. The receptor was derived from a human donor with ulcerative colitis or Crohn's disease, or a healthy co-twin of an affected twin (not recorded which).

CDR3 region: CASSQDTLYTDTQYF. V and J are TRBV18 and TRBJ2-3; the D call of TRBD1 rests on TCRdb alone, since no DNA is present to check it. The germline V gene has CDR1 KGHSH and CDR2 LQKENI. This CDR3 spans 15 amino acids.